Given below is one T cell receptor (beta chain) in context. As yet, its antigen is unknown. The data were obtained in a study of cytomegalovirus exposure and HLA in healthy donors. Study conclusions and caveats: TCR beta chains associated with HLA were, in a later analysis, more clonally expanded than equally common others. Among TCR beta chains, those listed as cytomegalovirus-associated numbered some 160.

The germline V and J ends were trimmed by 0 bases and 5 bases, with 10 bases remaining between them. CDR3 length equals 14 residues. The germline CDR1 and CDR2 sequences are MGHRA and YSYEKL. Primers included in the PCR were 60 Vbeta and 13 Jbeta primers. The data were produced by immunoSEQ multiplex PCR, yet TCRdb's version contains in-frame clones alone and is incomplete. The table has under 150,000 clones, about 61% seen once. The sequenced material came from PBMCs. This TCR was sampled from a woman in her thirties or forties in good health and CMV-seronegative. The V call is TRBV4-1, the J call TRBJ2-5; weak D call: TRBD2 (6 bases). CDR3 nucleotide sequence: TGCGCCAGCAGCCAAGAGGGGAGGAGGGAGACCCAGTACTTC. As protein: CASSQEGRRETQYF.